Listed below are T cell receptor beta chains from one sample, sequenced in a study of T cell responses to AZD1222 COVID-19 vaccine. Only in-frame clones appear in the TCRdb table, and some are missing; sequencing was by immunoSEQ multiplex PCR. The profile shows approximately 100,000 clones, roughly 85% of them singletons. The sample was peripheral blood, taken 28 days after the second AZD1222 dose. Receptor source: an adult who received the AZD1222 COVID-19 vaccine. Both conserved end residues are part of each CDR3. D genes are given only for firm matches. Rows may omit the clone size; those that give it use once, few, many or a size class.

D gene	V gene	clone size	J gene	CDR3 protein	CDR3 DNA
-	TRBV10-1	-	TRBJ2-7	CASSVQGGEQYF	TGCGCCAGCAGTGTCCAGGGAGGCGAGCAGTACTTC
-	TRBV4-3	-	TRBJ1-1	CASSQDHQVATEAFF	TGCGCCAGCAGCCAAGATCATCAGGTTGCCACTGAAGCTTTCTTT
-	TRBV10-1	-	TRBJ2-2	CASREGTNTGELFF	TGCGCCAGCAGGGAGGGCACGAACACCGGGGAGCTGTTTTTT
TRBD1	TRBV28	once	TRBJ2-7	CASSPWGQGEPYEQYF	TGTGCCAGCAGTCCCTGGGGACAGGGGGAGCCTTACGAGCAGTACTTC
-	TRBV4-2	-	TRBJ1-2	CASSQGNSFIDGYTF	TGTGCCAGCAGCCAAGGAAACAGTTTTATCGATGGCTACACCTTC
-	TRBV14	-	TRBJ1-1	CASSQDGGRGAFF	TGTGCCAGCAGCCAAGATGGGGGTAGGGGCGCTTTCTTT
TRBD2	TRBV2	-	TRBJ2-5	CASSGGLASRETQYF	TGTGCCAGCAGTGGCGGACTAGCTTCTCGTGAGACCCAGTACTTC
TRBD1	TRBV6-2/TRBV6-3	-	TRBJ1-2	CASSITGGVVAGYTF	TGTGCCAGCAGTATAACAGGGGGCGTTGTAGCCGGCTACACCTTC
-	TRBV29-1	-	TRBJ1-5	CSVGGAGQPQHF	TGCAGCGTTGGGGGGGCCGGACAGCCCCAGCATTTT
-	TRBV12-5	few	TRBJ1-3	CASGFSLQGSGNTIYF	TGTGCTAGTGGTTTCTCCTTACAGGGATCCGGAAACACCATATATTTT
-	TRBV27	-	TRBJ2-5	CASSPYGTGIIQETQYF	TGTGCCAGCAGTCCTTATGGTACAGGAATCATTCAAGAGACCCAGTACTTC
TRBD2	TRBV5-4	-	TRBJ2-2	CASTSGRESTGELFF	TGTGCCAGCACCTCGGGGAGGGAATCAACCGGGGAGCTGTTTTTT
TRBD2	TRBV27	-	TRBJ2-7	CASSFRQGQVAGAYEQYF	TGTGCCAGCAGTTTTCGGCAGGGTCAGGTAGCGGGGGCCTACGAGCAGTACTTC
TRBD1	TRBV5-1	-	TRBJ1-1	CASSYLRQGSNTEAFF	TGCGCCAGCAGCTACCTGAGACAGGGAAGCAACACTGAAGCTTTCTTT
-	TRBV19	-	TRBJ1-1	CASSTEPLAEAFF	TGTGCCAGTAGTACGGAACCGTTAGCTGAAGCTTTCTTT
-	TRBV29-1	-	TRBJ2-5	CSVASLARVRQETQYF	TGCAGCGTTGCTAGTTTAGCGCGGGTTCGACAAGAGACCCAGTACTTC
-	TRBV18	-	TRBJ2-5	CASSNRANQETQYF	TGTGCCAGCTCAAACCGGGCCAACCAAGAGACCCAGTACTTC
TRBD1	TRBV7-9	few	TRBJ2-3	CASSSWGQGADTQYF	TGTGCCAGCAGCTCATGGGGACAGGGGGCAGATACGCAGTATTTT
-	TRBV6-6	few	TRBJ2-7	CASSPLVVLGSAYEQYF	TGTGCCAGCAGTCCTCTGGTGGTCCTCGGGAGTGCCTACGAGCAGTACTTC
-	TRBV5-1	-	TRBJ2-2	CASYRDSANTGELFF	TGCGCCAGCTACCGGGACTCCGCGAACACCGGGGAGCTGTTTTTT
TRBD2	TRBV9	-	TRBJ2-6	CASSTGFRGSGANVLTF	TGTGCCAGCAGCACCGGGTTCCGCGGGAGTGGGGCCAACGTCCTGACTTTC
TRBD2	TRBV9	-	TRBJ2-7	CASSVGTSGYEQYF	TGTGCCAGCAGCGTAGGGACTAGCGGCTACGAGCAGTACTTC
-	TRBV6-5	-	TRBJ2-3	CASTQGTIKDTQYF	TGTGCCAGCACCCAGGGGACTATCAAAGATACGCAGTATTTT
TRBD1	TRBV30	-	TRBJ1-2	CAMNRDRPYGYTF	TGTGCCATGAACCGGGACAGGCCCTATGGCTACACCTTC
-	TRBV29-1	-	TRBJ1-5	CSVAGTSNQPQHF	TGCAGCGTTGCGGGGACTAGCAATCAGCCCCAGCATTTT
-	TRBV27	-	TRBJ2-1	CASSFTGGLEQFF	TGTGCCAGCAGTTTCACCGGTGGTCTCGAGCAGTTCTTC
-	TRBV7-8	-	TRBJ1-2	CASSLARKGYTF	TGTGCCAGCAGCTTAGCGAGGAAAGGCTACACCTTC
-	TRBV5-1	-	TRBJ1-2	CASSWEGNYGYTF	TGCGCCAGCAGCTGGGAGGGAAACTATGGCTACACCTTC
-	TRBV4-1	-	TRBJ2-5	CASSQVGGQRYF	TGCGCCAGCAGCCAAGTTGGGGGGCAGAGGTACTTC
TRBD1	TRBV7-6	-	TRBJ1-1	CASSHYRDRDYEAFF	TGTGCCAGCAGCCATTACCGGGACAGGGATTATGAAGCTTTCTTT
-	TRBV7-9	-	TRBJ2-3	CASSADRKADTQYF	TGTGCCAGCAGCGCGGACAGAAAAGCAGATACGCAGTATTTT
-	TRBV7-6	-	TRBJ2-7	CASSLAPGRTGKAYEQYF	TGTGCCAGCAGCTTAGCCCCGGGTAGGACGGGGAAAGCTTACGAGCAGTACTTC
TRBD2	TRBV30	-	TRBJ2-2	CAWMAGGIGELFF	TGTGCCTGGATGGCGGGGGGAATCGGGGAGCTGTTTTTT
TRBD2	TRBV11-2	-	TRBJ2-7	CASSHGTSGRPPHEQYF	TGTGCCAGCAGTCACGGGACTAGCGGGAGACCTCCCCACGAGCAGTACTTC
-	TRBV19	-	TRBJ2-1	CASSRGQGFDNEQFF	TGTGCCAGTAGTAGGGGGCAGGGTTTCGACAATGAGCAGTTCTTC
TRBD1	TRBV10-3	-	TRBJ1-4	CAISELSGGYEKLFF	TGTGCCATCAGTGAATTGTCAGGGGGATACGAAAAACTGTTTTTT
TRBD1	TRBV10-3	-	TRBJ1-3	CAILDRGFSGNTIYF	TGTGCCATCCTGGACAGGGGCTTCTCTGGAAACACCATATATTTT